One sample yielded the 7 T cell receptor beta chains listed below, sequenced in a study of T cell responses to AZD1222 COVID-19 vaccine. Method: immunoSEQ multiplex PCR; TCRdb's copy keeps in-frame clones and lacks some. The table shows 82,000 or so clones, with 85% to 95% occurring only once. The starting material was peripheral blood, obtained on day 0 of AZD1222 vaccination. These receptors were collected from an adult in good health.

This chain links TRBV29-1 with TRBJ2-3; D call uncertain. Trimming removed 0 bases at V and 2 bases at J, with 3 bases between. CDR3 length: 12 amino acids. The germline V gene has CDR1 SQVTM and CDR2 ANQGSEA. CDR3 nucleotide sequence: TGCAGCGTTGAAGACCACACAGATACGCAGTATTTT. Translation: CSVEDHTDTQYF.

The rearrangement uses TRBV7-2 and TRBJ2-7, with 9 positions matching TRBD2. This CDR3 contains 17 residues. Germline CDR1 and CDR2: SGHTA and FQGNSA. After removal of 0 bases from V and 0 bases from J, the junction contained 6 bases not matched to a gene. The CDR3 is CASSLALAGVPSYEQYF. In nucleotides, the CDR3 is TGTGCCAGCAGCTTAGCCTTAGCGGGGGTCCCCTCCTACGAGCAGTACTTC. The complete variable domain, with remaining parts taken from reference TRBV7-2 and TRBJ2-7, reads GAGVSQSPSNKVTEKGKDVELRCDPISGHTALYWYRQSLGQGLEFLIYFQGNSAPDKSGLPSDRFSAERTGGSVSTLTIQRTQQEDSAVYLCASSLALAGVPSYEQYFGPGTRLTVT.

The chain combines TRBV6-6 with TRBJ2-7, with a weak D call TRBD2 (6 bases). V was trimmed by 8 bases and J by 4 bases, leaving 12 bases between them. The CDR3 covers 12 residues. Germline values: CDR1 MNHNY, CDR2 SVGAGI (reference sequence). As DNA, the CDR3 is TGTGCCAGCGCACATGGAGGGTACGAGCAGTACTTC. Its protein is CASAHGGYEQYF.

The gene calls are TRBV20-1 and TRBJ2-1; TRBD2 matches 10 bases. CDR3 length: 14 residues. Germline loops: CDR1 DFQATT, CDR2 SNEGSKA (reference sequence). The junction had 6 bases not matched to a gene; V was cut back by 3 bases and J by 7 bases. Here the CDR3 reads CSASWTSGSNEQFF. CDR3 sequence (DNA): TGCAGTGCTAGTTGGACTAGCGGATCGAATGAGCAGTTCTTC.

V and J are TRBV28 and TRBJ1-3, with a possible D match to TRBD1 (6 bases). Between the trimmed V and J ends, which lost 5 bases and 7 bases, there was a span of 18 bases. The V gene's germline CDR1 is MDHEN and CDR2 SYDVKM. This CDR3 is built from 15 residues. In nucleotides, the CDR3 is TGTGCCAGCAGTCCTCCGGGACAAAGACGCAACACCATATATTTT. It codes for CASSPPGQRRNTIYF.

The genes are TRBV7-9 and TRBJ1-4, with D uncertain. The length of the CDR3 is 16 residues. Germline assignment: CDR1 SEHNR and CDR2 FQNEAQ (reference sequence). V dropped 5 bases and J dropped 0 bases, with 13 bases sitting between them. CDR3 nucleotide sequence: TGTGCCAGCAGCCTTAAGGACGGTGCAACTAATGAAAAACTGTTTTTT. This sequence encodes CASSLKDGATNEKLFF.

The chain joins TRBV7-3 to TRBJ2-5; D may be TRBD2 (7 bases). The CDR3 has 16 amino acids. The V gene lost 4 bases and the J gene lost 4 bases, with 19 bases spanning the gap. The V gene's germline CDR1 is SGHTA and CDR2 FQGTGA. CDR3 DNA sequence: TGTGCCAGCAGCTCCCACGGAGGGGGGGATTCAGAGACCCAGTACTTC. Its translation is CASSSHGGGDSETQYF.